These 23 T cell receptor beta chains were all obtained from the same sample, sequenced in a study of Ad26.COV2.S vaccination and SARS-CoV-2 variants. Assay: immunoSEQ multiplex PCR; the TCRdb copy retains only in-frame clones and omits some. The sample contains roughly 150,000 clones, approximately 90% of which appear only once. The sample consisted of peripheral blood, taken after recovery from COVID-19. Every receptor here comes from a human donor who had recovered from COVID-19.

There are a few counts of this clone. V is TRBV20-1 and J is TRBJ1-2, with 7 nucleotides matching TRBD1. With 3 bases clipped from V and 2 bases from J, the junction kept 3 bases outside the gene matches. Germline CDR1 DFQATT, CDR2 SNEGSKA (reference sequence). CDR3 length: 13 amino acids. The CDR3 DNA is TGCAGTGCTAGTGGGGACAGAAACTATGGCTACACCTTC. The encoded protein is CSASGDRNYGYTF.

The chain links TRBV12-5 to TRBJ1-6; D remains ambiguous. There are 13 residues in the CDR3. Deletions cut 6 bases from V and 7 bases from J, with 10 bases between. Germline-derived CDR1 and CDR2 are LGHNT and FRNRAP. The CDR3 here is CASGTLLNSPLHF. CDR3 in DNA: TGTGCTAGTGGGACCCTTCTGAATTCACCCCTCCACTTT.

V and J are TRBV5-6 and TRBJ2-3, with D possibly TRBD1 on 5 matching bases. V shed 1 base and J shed 3 bases, with 9 bases lying between them. The CDR3 sequence is 14 residues long. In germline, CDR1 is SGHDT, CDR2 YYEEEE. As DNA, the CDR3 is TGTGCCAGCAGCTTGTTAGGGGTTACAGATACGCAGTATTTT. Its protein product is CASSLLGVTDTQYF.

This chain connects TRBV28 to TRBJ2-7; D might be TRBD1 (5 bases). The V and J ends lost 4 bases and 5 bases respectively, with 15 bases between them. Germline V gene data show CDR1 as MDHEN and CDR2 as SYDVKM. The CDR3 length is 14 residues. CDR3 nucleotides: TGTGCCAGCAGTTCACCACTCAGGGTCCACGAGCAGTACTTC. Its protein product is CASSSPLRVHEQYF.

V is TRBV2 and J is TRBJ2-2, with D maybe TRBD2 (6 bases). Per the germline V gene, CDR1 is SNHLY and CDR2 is FYNNEI. The CDR3 contains 15 residues. V was shortened by 6 bases and J by 0 bases, with 11 bases between the two germline ends. For the CDR3, the DNA is TGTGCCAGCAGGTCCGGGAGTTCGAACACCGGGGAGCTGTTTTTT. Translated, it gives CASRSGSSNTGELFF.

The chain joins TRBV7-2 to TRBJ1-1; D unresolved. The V gene lost 5 bases and the J gene lost 1 base, with 11 bases spanning the gap. The CDR3 covers 14 residues. In germline, CDR1 is SGHTA, CDR2 FQGNSA. The CDR3 sequence: CASSRTSTNTEAFF. DNA of the CDR3: TGTGCCAGCAGCAGAACAAGTACGAACACTGAAGCTTTCTTT.

This chain uses TRBV6-5 with TRBJ2-1; D remains unclear. The CDR3 extends over 13 amino acids. Trimming took 6 bases from V and 0 from J, leaving 6 bases between them. The germline V gene has CDR1 MNHEY and CDR2 SVGAGI. The CDR3 loop reads CASSQSSYNEQFF. CDR3 nucleotides: TGTGCCAGCAGCCAAAGCTCCTACAATGAGCAGTTCTTC.

The rearrangement uses TRBV29-1 and TRBJ1-2; D call uncertain. V lost 4 bases, J lost 5 bases, and 8 bases lay in between. The CDR3 consists of 11 residues. Germline V lookup: CDR1 SQVTM, CDR2 ANQGSEA. CDR3 nucleotides: TGCAGCGTTGTGAAGGGTTATGGCTACACCTTC. Its translation: CSVVKGYGYTF.

J is TRBJ2-1 and V is TRBV28; D not certain. CDR3 length: 18 amino acids. The V end lost 2 bases, the J end lost 4 bases, and 21 bases lay between the germline ends. CDR1 is MDHEN and CDR2 is SYDVKM in the germline V gene. For the CDR3, the DNA is TGTGCCAGCAGTTTACCCCCCCCGGCCCGGCATATGTACAATGAGCAGTTCTTC. It translates to CASSLPPPARHMYNEQFF. Drawing the rest from reference TRBV28 and TRBJ2-1, the complete variable domain is DVKVTQSSRYLVKRTGEKVFLECVQDMDHENMFWYRQDPGLGLRLIYFSYDVKMKEKGDIPEGYSVSREKKERFSLILESASTNQTSMYLCASSLPPPARHMYNEQFFGPGTRLTVL.

The chain has TRBV5-1 and TRBJ1-1, with D possibly matching TRBD1 (5 bases). Between the trimmed V and J ends, which lost 0 bases and 5 bases, there was a span of 8 bases. CDR1 is SGHRS and CDR2 is YFSETQ in the germline V gene. This CDR3 has 13 amino acids. The CDR3 DNA reads as TGCGCCAGCAGCTTGGCGACAGAGACTGAAGCTTTCTTT. Encoded protein: CASSLATETEAFF.

V gene TRBV5-1 combines with J gene TRBJ2-5, with a weak D call TRBD1 (5 bases). This CDR3 spans 13 amino acids. Per germline, CDR1 SGHRS and CDR2 YFSETQ. The V gene lost 4 bases and the J gene lost 5 bases, with 12 bases spanning the gap. CDR3 nucleotides: TGCGCCAGCAGCCCTGACACAGGCGAGACCCAGTACTTC. It codes for CASSPDTGETQYF.

The chain uses TRBV3-1 (or the pseudogene TRBV3-2) and TRBJ2-3, with 14 positions matching TRBD2. The CDR3 is made up of 18 amino acids. Germline V gene data show CDR1 as LGHDT and CDR2 as YNNKEL (reference sequence). V lost 4 bases and J lost 4; bases outside the gene matches: 10. The CDR3 region has the DNA TGTGCCAGCAGCCGAATGACGACTAGCGGGGGGGTCCCAGATACGCAGTATTTT. Translation gives CASSRMTTSGGVPDTQYF.

The chain couples TRBV7-4 to TRBJ1-5; TRBD1 aligns across 11 bases. In germline, CDR1 is SGHVT, CDR2 SQSDAQ. Trimming took 5 bases from V and 1 from J; bases not matched to a gene: 7. The CDR3 contains 17 residues. CDR3 bases: TGTGCCAGCAGCCTATCGGGACAGGGGGGAAGCAATCAGCCCCAGCATTTT. It codes for CASSLSGQGGSNQPQHF.

This clone was seen more than once but under ten times. The chain couples TRBV12-3 or TRBV12-4 to TRBJ1-2; maybe TRBD1 (6 bases). Trimming took 6 bases from V and 7 from J, leaving 15 bases between them. This CDR3 has 13 residues. In DNA, the CDR3 is TGTGCCAGCAGACCAACAGGGAAAAGTGGCTACACCTTC. This codes for CASRPTGKSGYTF.

This chain connects TRBV13 to TRBJ1-2; weak D call: TRBD1 (6 bases). V was clipped by 5 bases and J by 6 bases, with 13 bases between them. Germline values: CDR1 PRHDT, CDR2 FYEKMQ (reference sequence). The CDR3 runs to 13 residues. The DNA for the CDR3 is TGTGCCAGCAGCGGTAGGGGGATACATGGCTACACCTTC. Its translation: CASSGRGIHGYTF.

This clone came up a few times. The V gene is TRBV6-5, the J gene TRBJ1-5, with D tentatively TRBD1 (5 bases). V dropped 9 bases and J dropped 1 base, with 16 bases sitting between them. Germline V gives CDR1 MNHEY, CDR2 SVGAGI. This CDR3 comprises 15 residues. Here the CDR3 reads CASRRDGWSNQPQHF. The CDR3 nucleotides read TGTGCCAGTAGACGGGACGGGTGGAGCAATCAGCCCCAGCATTTT.

The CDR3 reads CASSRGQGGSTEAFF. The CDR3 DNA is TGTGCCAGCAGTAGAGGACAGGGAGGGAGTACTGAAGCTTTCTTT. V is TRBV6-5 and J is TRBJ1-1; TRBD1 agrees at 8 bases. The CDR3 spans 15 residues. Trimming took 5 bases from V and 5 from J; bases not matched to a gene: 10. In germline, CDR1 is MNHEY, CDR2 SVGAGI.

V usage is TRBV3-1 (or the pseudogene TRBV3-2) and J usage is TRBJ1-5, with D unclear. Germline assignment: CDR1 LGHDT and CDR2 YNNKEL (reference sequence). This CDR3 is built from 13 residues. Trimming cost V 1 base and J 9 bases, with 10 bases left between them. CDR3 sequence (DNA): TGTGCCAGCAGCCAAGGTCGCTGGGGGCCCCAGCATTTT. Encoded protein: CASSQGRWGPQHF.

V is TRBV11-2 and J is TRBJ2-1, with 12 bases lining up with TRBD2. The germline V gene has CDR1 SGHAT and CDR2 FQNNGV. With 6 bases clipped from V and 1 base from J, the junction kept 13 bases outside the gene matches. CDR3 length: 19 amino acids. CDR3 coding DNA: TGTGCCAGCAGGACACTAGCGGGGGGACGGGGAGTATCCTACAATGAGCAGTTCTTC. Its protein is CASRTLAGGRGVSYNEQFF.

The chain joins TRBV7-2 to TRBJ2-1; D possibly corresponds to TRBD1 (6 bases). The V end lost 5 bases, the J end lost 4 bases, and 15 bases lay between the germline ends. The CDR3 covers 15 residues. Germline V gives CDR1 SGHTA, CDR2 FQGNSA. The CDR3 is CASSPRDTSYNEQFF. The CDR3 DNA reads TGTGCCAGCAGCCCCCGGGACACTTCTTACAATGAGCAGTTCTTC.

This clone has just a few counts. The V call is TRBV7-2, the J call TRBJ1-6; D ambiguous. Trimming removed 1 base from V and 8 bases from J, with 6 bases in between. The germline V gene has CDR1 SGHTA and CDR2 FQGNSA. The CDR3 sequence is 13 residues long. CDR3 nucleotide sequence: TGTGCCAGCAGCTTAGAAGTGGATTCACCCCTCCACTTT. Its protein product is CASSLEVDSPLHF.

This clone was recorded once. The J gene is TRBJ1-6, the V gene TRBV5-1; 7 bases map to TRBD1. CDR3 length: 15 amino acids. Germline values: CDR1 SGHRS, CDR2 YFSETQ. V lost 4 bases to trimming and J lost 10 bases; unmatched junction nucleotides: 11. The CDR3 DNA sequence: TGCGCCAGCAGCATTACAGGGGAAGGGGAGTCACCCCTCCACTTT. It specifies CASSITGEGESPLHF.

The gene calls are TRBV7-9 and TRBJ2-5; weak D call: TRBD2 (5 bases). Germline V gene sequence: CDR1 SEHNR, CDR2 FQNEAQ (reference sequence). Between the trimmed V and J ends, which lost 1 base and 2 bases, there was a span of 17 bases. The CDR3 runs 17 residues. CDR3 sequence reads: CASSLDLSSRLQETQYF. The CDR3 DNA follows: TGTGCCAGCAGCTTAGACCTAAGCAGTCGACTACAAGAGACCCAGTACTTC.